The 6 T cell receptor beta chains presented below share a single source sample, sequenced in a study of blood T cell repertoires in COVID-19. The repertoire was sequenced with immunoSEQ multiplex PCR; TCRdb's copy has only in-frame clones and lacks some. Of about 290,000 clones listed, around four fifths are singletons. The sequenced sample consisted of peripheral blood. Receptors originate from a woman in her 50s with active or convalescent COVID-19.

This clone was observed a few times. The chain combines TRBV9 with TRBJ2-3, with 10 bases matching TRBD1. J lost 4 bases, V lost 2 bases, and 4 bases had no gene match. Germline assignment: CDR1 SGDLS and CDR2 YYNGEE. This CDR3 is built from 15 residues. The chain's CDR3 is CASSVTGGLPDTQYF. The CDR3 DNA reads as TGTGCCAGCAGCGTGACAGGGGGCTTGCCAGATACGCAGTATTTT.

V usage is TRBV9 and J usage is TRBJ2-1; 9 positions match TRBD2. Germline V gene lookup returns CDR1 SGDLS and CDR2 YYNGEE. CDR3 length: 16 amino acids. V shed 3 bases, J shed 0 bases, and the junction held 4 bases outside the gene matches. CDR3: CASSAGLASSYNEQFF. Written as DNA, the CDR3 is TGTGCCAGCAGCGCTGGACTAGCGAGCTCCTACAATGAGCAGTTCTTC.

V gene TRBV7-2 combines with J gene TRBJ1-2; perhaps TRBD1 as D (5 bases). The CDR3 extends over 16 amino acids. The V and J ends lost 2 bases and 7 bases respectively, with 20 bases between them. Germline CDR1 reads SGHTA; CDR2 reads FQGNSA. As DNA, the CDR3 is TGTGCCAGCAGCTTAAATACCCGGGGGGAGGCATCTGGCTACACCTTC. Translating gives CASSLNTRGEASGYTF.

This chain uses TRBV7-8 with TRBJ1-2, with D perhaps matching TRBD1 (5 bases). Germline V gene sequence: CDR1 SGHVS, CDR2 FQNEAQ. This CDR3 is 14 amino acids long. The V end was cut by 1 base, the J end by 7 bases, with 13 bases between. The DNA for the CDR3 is TGTGCCAGCAGCTTAGATCAGGGATTTCGTGGCTACACCTTC. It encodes CASSLDQGFRGYTF. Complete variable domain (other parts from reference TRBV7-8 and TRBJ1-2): GAGVSQSPRYKVAKRGQDVALRCDPISGHVSLFWYQQALGQGPEFLTYFQNEAQLDKSGLPSDRFFAERPEGSVSTLKIQRTQQEDSAVYLCASSLDQGFRGYTFGSGTRLTVV.

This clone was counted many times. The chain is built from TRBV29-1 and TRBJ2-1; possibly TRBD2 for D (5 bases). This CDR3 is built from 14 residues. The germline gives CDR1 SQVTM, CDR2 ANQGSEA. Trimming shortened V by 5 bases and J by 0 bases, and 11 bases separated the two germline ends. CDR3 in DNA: TGCAGCGTTCTGAGCGGTAGCTCCTACAATGAGCAGTTCTTC. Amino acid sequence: CSVLSGSSYNEQFF.

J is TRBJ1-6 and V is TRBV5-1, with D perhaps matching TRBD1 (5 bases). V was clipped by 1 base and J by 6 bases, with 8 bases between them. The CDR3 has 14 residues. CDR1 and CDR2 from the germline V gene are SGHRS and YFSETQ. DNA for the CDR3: TGCGCCAGCAGCTTGACAGGCTTTAATTCACCCCTCCACTTT. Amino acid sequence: CASSLTGFNSPLHF.